The 3 T cell receptor beta chains presented below share a single source sample, sequenced in a study of spatial heterogeneity in lung cancer (dated by TCRdb to between 2017 and 2020). Libraries were prepared through 5' RACE. TCRdb lists the instrument as NextSeq 500. Using fastp trimming at Q25 and MiXCR clonotype assembly, TCRdb reanalyzed the public sequencing data and kept in-frame beta chains. Rows matching on CDR3 protein sequence are summarized as one entry with the most common DNA and genes. This sample lists approximately 52,000 distinct CDR3 sequences; about 5.8% were detected once. The ten largest clones represent around 10% of the sample. In light of the paper, this sample's time point label describes: sample taken at primary tumor resection. Without any cell sorting, TCR sequencing was performed on whole RNA extracted either from tumor and nontumor lung tissue or from cryopreserved PBMC samples.

The sample here was PBMCs, taken at surgery. These TCRs come from a male donor with early-stage non-small cell lung cancer.

This clonotype has ten or more counts. The chain uses TRBV5-1 and TRBJ2-3; 7 bases line up with TRBD2. Germline V lookup: CDR1 SGHRS, CDR2 YFSETQ. The V gene end was trimmed by 3 bases and the J gene end by 1 base; junction bases not matched to a gene: 8. The CDR3 length is 16 residues. CDR3 protein: CASSSRLAGGTDTQYF. CDR3 in DNA: TGCGCCAGCAGCTCGAGACTAGCCGGGGGCACAGATACGCAGTATTTT.

Many counts were recorded for this clonotype. The chain carries TRBV27 and TRBJ1-5; D perhaps matches TRBD1 (5 bases). Per germline, CDR1 MNHEY and CDR2 SMNVEV (reference sequence). This CDR3 region has 13 residues. The V and J ends lost 7 bases and 7 bases respectively, with 14 bases between them. The CDR3 reads CASKSRGDQPQHF. CDR3 DNA: TGTGCCAGCAAAAGCCGAGGGGACCAGCCCCAGCATTTT.

This clonotype was detected ten times or more. The V and J genes are TRBV27 and TRBJ2-3, with D possibly TRBD1 on 5 matching bases. Germline V gives CDR1 MNHEY, CDR2 SMNVEV (reference sequence). The CDR3 is made up of 13 amino acids. Trimming took off 2 bases at V and 5 bases at J, with 8 bases between the two ends. The CDR3 sequence: CASSLGAGDTQYF. CDR3 DNA: TGTGCCAGCAGTTTAGGGGCTGGAGATACGCAGTATTTT.